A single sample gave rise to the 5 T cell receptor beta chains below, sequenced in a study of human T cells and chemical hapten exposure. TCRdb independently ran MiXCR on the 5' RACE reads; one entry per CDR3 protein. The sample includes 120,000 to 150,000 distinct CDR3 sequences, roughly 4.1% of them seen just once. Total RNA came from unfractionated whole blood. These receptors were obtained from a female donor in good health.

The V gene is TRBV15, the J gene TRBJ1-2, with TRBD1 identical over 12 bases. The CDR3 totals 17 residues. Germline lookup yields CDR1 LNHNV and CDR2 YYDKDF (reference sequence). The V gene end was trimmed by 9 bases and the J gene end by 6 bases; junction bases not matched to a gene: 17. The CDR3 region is CATYASGQGASFNGYTF. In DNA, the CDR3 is TGTGCCACTTACGCCTCGGGACAGGGGGCGAGTTTTAATGGCTACACCTTC.

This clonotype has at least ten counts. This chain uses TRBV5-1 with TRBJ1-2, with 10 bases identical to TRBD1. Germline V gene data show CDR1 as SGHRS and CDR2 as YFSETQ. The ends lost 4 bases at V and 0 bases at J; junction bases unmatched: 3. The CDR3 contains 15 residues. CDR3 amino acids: CASSPGTGANYGYTF. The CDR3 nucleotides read TGCGCCAGCAGCCCGGGGACAGGGGCTAACTATGGCTACACCTTC. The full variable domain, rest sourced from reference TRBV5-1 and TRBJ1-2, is KAGVTQTPRYLIKTRGQQVTLSCSPISGHRSVSWYQQTPGQGLQFLFEYFSETQRNKGNFPGRFSGRQFSNSRSEMNVSTLELGDSALYLCASSPGTGANYGYTFGSGTRLTVV.

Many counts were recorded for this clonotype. As DNA, the CDR3 is TGTGCCAGCAGAATGACAGGTCATAGCAATCAGCCCCAGCATTTT. Protein product: CASRMTGHSNQPQHF. The V and J genes are TRBV12-3 or TRBV12-4 and TRBJ1-5, with D possibly being TRBD1 (6 bases). The CDR3 consists of 15 residues. V was clipped by 6 bases and J by 0 bases, with 12 bases between them.

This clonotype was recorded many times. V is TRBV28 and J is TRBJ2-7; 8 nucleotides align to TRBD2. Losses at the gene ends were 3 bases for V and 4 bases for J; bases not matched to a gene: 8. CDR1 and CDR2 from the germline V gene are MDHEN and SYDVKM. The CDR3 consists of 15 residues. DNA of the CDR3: TGTGCCAGCAGTTTCGGGGGGGAAAGTATATACGAGCAGTACTTC. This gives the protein CASSFGGESIYEQYF.

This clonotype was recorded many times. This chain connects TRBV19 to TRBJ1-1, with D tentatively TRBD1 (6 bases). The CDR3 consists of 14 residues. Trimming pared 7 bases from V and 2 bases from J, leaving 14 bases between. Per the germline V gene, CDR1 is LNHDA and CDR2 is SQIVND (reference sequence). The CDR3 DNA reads TGTGCCAGTAATGACCAGGGGTCTAACACTGAAGCTTTCTTT. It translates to CASNDQGSNTEAFF.